Listed below are T cell receptor beta chains from one sample, sequenced in a study of T cells in Graves' hyperthyroidism and ophthalmopathy. TCRdb itself ran the multiplex PCR reads through MiXCR, one entry per CDR3 protein. The sample records hundreds of thousands of distinct CDR3 sequences, approximately 13% being singletons. Material for sequencing was blood. The origin of the receptors is a woman aged 18-30 years with Graves' hyperthyroidism. CDR3s include the opening cysteine and the closing phenylalanine or tryptophan. D genes are given only for firm matches. Size is omitted from some rows. Given values are once, few, many or a class for expanded clones.

V	J	size	D	CDR3	DNA
TRBV30	TRBJ1-5	few	TRBD1	CAWSVARTGVGLFGNQPQHF	TGTGCCTGGAGTGTAGCCCGGACAGGGGTCGGCTTATTCGGCAATCAGCCCCAGCATTTT
TRBV5-6	TRBJ2-2	few	.	CASSLVRRDTGELFF	TGTGCCAGCAGCTTGGTGCGTCGGGACACCGGGGAGCTGTTTTTT
TRBV7-2	TRBJ2-1	.	.	CASSLGTGHNEQFF	TGTGCCAGCAGCTTAGGGACGGGACACAATGAGCAGTTCTTC
TRBV7-3	TRBJ2-3	many	TRBD2	CASSPRTSGRADTQYF	TGTGCCAGCAGCCCGCGGACTAGCGGGAGAGCAGATACGCAGTATTTT
TRBV6-1	TRBJ2-7	many	.	CASSEGGLPVGEQYF	TGTGCCAGCAGTGAAGGTGGACTTCCAGTGGGAGAGCAGTACTTC
TRBV19	TRBJ2-6	.	.	CASSIEADTGANVLTF	TGTGCCAGTAGTATCGAAGCGGATACTGGGGCCAACGTCCTGACTTTC
TRBV5-1	TRBJ1-4	few	TRBD1	CASSLGQGPRISEEKLFF	TGCGCCAGCAGCTTGGGACAGGGACCTCGAATTTCCGAGGAAAAACTGTTTTTT
TRBV24-1	TRBJ2-1	many	.	CATSDPQGPRYNEQFF	TGTGCCACCAGTGATCCGCAGGGCCCACGCTACAATGAGCAGTTCTTC
TRBV24-1	TRBJ2-1	few	.	CATSEGARLGNEQFF	TGTGCCACCAGTGAGGGGGCGCGTCTTGGAAATGAGCAGTTCTTC
TRBV6-2/TRBV6-3	TRBJ2-1	many	.	CASRLRELAVQFF	TGTGCCAGCAGGCTAAGGGAGCTAGCAGTGCAGTTCTTC
TRBV24-1	TRBJ1-5	many	.	CATSARTQSGPQHF	TGTGCCACCAGTGCCCGAACCCAATCGGGGCCCCAGCATTTT
TRBV25-1	TRBJ2-1	.	.	CASSEYSPGTQDNEQFF	TGTGCCAGCAGTGAATATTCCCCGGGGACCCAGGACAATGAGCAGTTCTTC
TRBV19	TRBJ2-2	few	.	CASSKDDAYTGELFF	TGTGCCAGTAGCAAGGACGACGCGTACACCGGGGAGCTGTTTTTT
TRBV18	TRBJ2-7	.	.	CASSPGDGLALSYEQYF	TGTGCCAGCTCACCAGGGGACGGCCTTGCCCTCTCCTACGAGCAGTACTTC
TRBV28	TRBJ2-2	many	.	CASTAGANTGELFF	TGTGCCAGCACCGCGGGCGCGAACACCGGGGAGCTGTTTTTT
TRBV7-3	TRBJ2-1	many	.	CASSLVPTSYNEQFF	TGTGCCAGCAGCTTGGTCCCCACATCCTACAATGAGCAGTTCTTC
TRBV18	TRBJ1-2	many	.	CASSRGASYGYTF	TGTGCCAGCTCACGGGGGGCCAGCTATGGCTACACCTTC
TRBV5-6	TRBJ2-5	many	TRBD1	CASSFEQGLRTQYF	TGTGCCAGCAGCTTCGAACAGGGGTTGCGGACCCAGTACTTC
TRBV7-2	TRBJ1-3	.	.	CASSSHERAYSGNTIYF	TGTGCCAGCAGCTCACACGAGAGGGCCTACTCTGGAAACACCATATATTTT
TRBV12-3/TRBV12-4	TRBJ2-3	many	.	CASSSRGSTDTQYF	TGTGCCAGCAGTTCTCGGGGGAGCACAGATACGCAGTATTTT
TRBV3-1	TRBJ1-6	few	.	CASSQDLGGSSYNSPLHF	TGTGCCAGCAGCCAAGATTTGGGGGGGAGCTCCTATAATTCACCCCTCCACTTT
TRBV7-9	TRBJ2-7	many	.	CASSLIQGTNEQYF	TGTGCCAGCAGCTTAATTCAGGGGACCAACGAGCAGTACTTC
TRBV18	TRBJ2-1	.	.	CASSLTTGDTYNEQFF	TGTGCCAGCTCACTTACGACAGGTGACACATACAATGAGCAGTTCTTC
TRBV27	TRBJ2-3	.	TRBD2	CASRSKLATSTDTQYF	TGTGCCAGCAGATCAAAACTAGCGACGAGCACAGATACGCAGTATTTT
TRBV5-1	TRBJ2-3	many	TRBD2	CASSSMTSGGAADTQYF	TGCGCCAGCAGCTCTATGACTAGCGGGGGGGCGGCAGATACGCAGTATTTT
TRBV10-3	TRBJ1-5	.	.	CAIGSGLNQPQHF	TGTGCCATCGGTTCAGGCCTCAATCAGCCCCAGCATTTT
TRBV24-1	TRBJ2-2	.	.	CATKGDDTGELFF	TGTGCCACCAAGGGGGACGACACCGGGGAGCTGTTTTTT
TRBV6-5	TRBJ1-1	.	.	CASSYVRMNTEAFF	TGTGCCAGCAGTTACGTTCGGATGAACACTGAAGCTTTCTTT
TRBV3-1	TRBJ1-1	many	.	CASSQGLIGGMNTEAFF	TGTGCCAGCAGCCAAGGTCTAATTGGGGGGATGAACACTGAAGCTTTCTTT
TRBV9	TRBJ1-3	.	.	CASSPPYSGNTIYF	TGTGCCAGCAGCCCTCCGTACTCTGGAAACACCATATATTTT
TRBV2	TRBJ1-5	many	TRBD1	CASSPGQPKWDQPQHF	TGTGCCAGCAGTCCGGGACAGCCGAAGTGGGATCAGCCCCAGCATTTT
TRBV11-2	TRBJ2-7	many	.	CASSLGGVRVKSRSHYEQYF	TGTGCCAGCAGCTTAGGCGGGGTCAGGGTGAAATCCCGCTCTCACTACGAGCAGTACTTC
TRBV20-1	TRBJ1-3	few	TRBD1	CSARAGTGTNTIYF	TGCAGTGCTCGAGCCGGGACAGGAACAAACACCATATATTTT
TRBV30	TRBJ2-7	many	.	CACNQDSTVHYEQYF	TGTGCCTGTAACCAAGATAGCACAGTCCACTACGAGCAGTACTTC
TRBV20-1	TRBJ2-5	.	TRBD2	CSATRTGLAGVQETQYF	TGCAGTGCTACGCGTACAGGACTAGCGGGGGTACAAGAGACCCAGTACTTC
TRBV28	TRBJ1-2	many	.	CASSRYTGYTYGYTF	TGTGCCAGCAGTCGATACACAGGGTACACCTATGGCTACACCTTC
TRBV28	TRBJ2-2	.	.	CASRWGTNTGELFF	TGTGCCAGCAGATGGGGTACGAACACCGGGGAGCTGTTTTTT
TRBV6-1	TRBJ1-1	many	.	CASSWGGEAFF	TGTGCCAGCAGTTGGGGAGGGGAAGCTTTCTTT